Sequencing of this TCR beta chain was carried out in a study of regulatory T cells in long-lasting Graves disease. V lost 3 bases and J lost 4; bases outside the gene matches: 20. CDR3 length equals 20 residues. CDR1 LNHDA and CDR2 SQIVND come from the germline V gene (reference sequence). Time point of the sample: newly diagnosed GD, antithyroid drugs for less than 3 months. Generation of the TCR library employed RNA extracted from PBMCs. With iRepertoire HTBI primers and Arm-PCR of CDR3 regions, TCR beta libraries were built. One entry per CDR3 protein results from TCRdb running MiXCR on the multiplex PCR reads. The table shows around 400,000 distinct CDR3 sequences, with over 9.5% occurring only once. This clonotype was recorded many times. This sample also appeared in a second study, on T cells in Graves' hyperthyroidism and ophthalmopathy.

The gene calls are TRBV19 and TRBJ2-1, with 8 bases fitting TRBD2. The source material was peripheral blood mononuclear cells (PBMCs), sampled at new diagnosis, from a patient treated with antithyroid drugs. The receptor was derived from a young woman with Graves disease. DNA for the CDR3: TGTGCCAGTAGTATGGGATCCTTGCCTGCGGGGGGACTATTTTACAATGAGCAGTTCTTC. Translation: CASSMGSLPAGGLFYNEQFF.